A selection of T cell receptor beta chains follows, all from one sample in a study of cytomegalovirus exposure and HLA in healthy donors. Method: immunoSEQ multiplex PCR; TCRdb's copy keeps in-frame clones and lacks some. The listing contains about 84,000 clones. The source material was PBMCs. These receptors were taken from a man aged 50 or older in good health and CMV-seronegative. CDR3s include the opening cysteine and the closing phenylalanine or tryptophan. A D gene is named only where the DNA matches it firmly.

j_call d_call v_call cdr3_aa cdr3_nt
TRBJ1-2 - TRBV29-1 CSVETKGVPYGYTF TGCAGCGTTGAAACCAAGGGGGTTCCCTATGGCTACACCTTC
TRBJ2-1 - TRBV6-5 CASRTNFLYNEQFF TGTGCCAGCCGAACGAACTTTTTATACAATGAGCAGTTCTTC
TRBJ1-1 - TRBV7-9 CASSLGQMNTEAFF TGTGCCAGCAGCTTAGGCCAGATGAACACTGAAGCTTTCTTT
TRBJ2-1 TRBD1 TRBV18 CASSPQTGGRNNEQFF TGTGCCAGCTCACCTCAGACAGGGGGCAGGAACAATGAGCAGTTCTTC
TRBJ2-7 TRBD1 TRBV7-7 CASSLAAGGIYEQYF TGTGCTAGCAGCTTAGCTGCAGGGGGAATCTACGAGCAGTACTTC
TRBJ1-2 - TRBV5-6 CASSWRGRDGYTF TGTGCCAGCAGCTGGAGGGGGAGGGATGGCTACACCTTC
TRBJ2-3 - TRBV6-5 CASSYSGGSTDTQYF TGTGCCAGCAGTTACTCAGGCGGTAGCACAGATACGCAGTATTTT
TRBJ1-1 - TRBV6-5 CASRRQQKNTEAFF TGTGCCAGCCGAAGACAGCAAAAGAACACTGAAGCTTTCTTT
TRBJ1-3 - TRBV9 CASSGGHLSGNTIYF TGTGCCAGCAGCGGAGGACACCTCTCTGGAAACACCATATATTTT
TRBJ1-4 TRBD1 TRBV14 CASSQDSDRGVEKLFF TGTGCCAGCAGCCAAGATTCGGACAGGGGGGTTGAAAAACTGTTTTTT
TRBJ1-1 - TRBV5-6 CASSLRGHRNTEAFF TGTGCCAGCAGCCTACGTGGACACAGGAACACTGAAGCTTTCTTT
TRBJ2-3 TRBD2 TRBV28 CASSLVGLAGSTDTQYF TGTGCCAGCAGTTTAGTGGGACTAGCGGGATCCACAGATACGCAGTATTTT
TRBJ2-2 TRBD1 TRBV9 CASSIPQTGVNTGELFF TGTGCCAGCAGCATCCCGCAGACAGGGGTTAACACCGGGGAGCTGTTTTTT
TRBJ1-4 - TRBV7-2 CASSLAQGREKLFF TGTGCCAGCAGCTTAGCACAGGGAAGGGAAAAACTGTTTTTT
TRBJ2-3 TRBD2 TRBV27 CASSLTSLPITDTQYF TGTGCCAGCAGTTTGACTAGCCTACCGATCACAGATACGCAGTATTTT
TRBJ1-1 - TRBV6-5 CASRVGRAGNTEAFF TGTGCCAGCAGAGTAGGAAGGGCGGGGAACACTGAAGCTTTCTTT
TRBJ1-1 TRBD1 TRBV7-3 CASSIPAQGDTEAFF TGTGCCAGCAGCATCCCAGCCCAGGGGGACACTGAAGCTTTCTTT
TRBJ2-1 - TRBV5-6 CASSFIDRLRQFF TGTGCCAGCAGCTTCATCGACAGGTTAAGGCAGTTCTTC
TRBJ2-7 TRBD1 TRBV5-6 CASSLVDRVYEQYF TGTGCCAGCAGCTTGGTGGACAGGGTGTACGAGCAGTACTTC
TRBJ2-7 TRBD1 TRBV19 CASTPGTASYEQYF TGTGCCAGTACTCCCGGGACAGCCTCCTACGAGCAGTACTTC
TRBJ2-7 - TRBV28 CASRPGAALNRHEQYF TGTGCCAGCAGGCCAGGGGCGGCTCTAAATCGCCACGAGCAGTACTTC
TRBJ2-1 - TRBV5-1 CASSSGGSNEQFF TGCGCCAGCAGCTCAGGTGGCTCCAATGAGCAGTTCTTC
TRBJ1-5 - TRBV19 CASRTGQFNQPQHF TGTGCCAGCAGAACAGGACAGTTCAATCAGCCCCAGCATTTT
TRBJ1-5 - TRBV5-3 CARAVGGKPNSNQPQHF TGTGCCAGAGCCGTTGGGGGCAAACCGAATAGCAATCAGCCCCAGCATTTT
TRBJ1-2 - TRBV11-3 CASSLDRGLHPNYGYTF TGTGCCAGCAGCTTAGATCGGGGACTCCACCCTAACTATGGCTACACCTTC
TRBJ1-2 - TRBV4-1 CASSQQEMDLERGYTF TGCGCCAGCAGCCAACAAGAAATGGATCTGGAGCGAGGCTACACCTTC
TRBJ1-6 TRBD1 TRBV19 CASSAGQGASPLHF TGTGCCAGTAGTGCTGGACAGGGTGCCTCACCCCTCCACTTT
TRBJ1-5 TRBD1 TRBV19 CASNSPYRGRQPQHF TGTGCCAGTAACTCACCATACAGGGGCAGGCAGCCCCAGCATTTT
TRBJ1-1 TRBD1 TRBV5-1 CASSLAQGAAEAFF TGCGCCAGCAGCTTGGCCCAGGGGGCCGCTGAAGCTTTCTTT
TRBJ2-5 - TRBV28 CASSTVHKTQYF TGTGCCAGCTCGACAGTTCACAAGACCCAGTACTTC